This T cell receptor (beta chain) was found in a study of cytomegalovirus exposure and HLA in healthy donors. Turning to the study itself: An early data release held some 85 million unique TCRs from HLA-typed donors. Clustering assigned about 79% of the approximately 400 genotyped donors to the Caucasian-associated ancestry cluster.

The study ran its PCR with 60 Vbeta and 13 Jbeta primers. TCRdb keeps only in-frame clones here, not all; method: immunoSEQ multiplex PCR. The table has 95,000 to 150,000 clones, around 69% seen once; the top ten hold just under 8.5%. For this clone: Its antigen is unidentified.

Overall study results and limits: Sequencing likely generated an artifact that appeared as a cluster of highly shared sequence variants.

The germline CDR1 and CDR2 sequences are SGHAT and FQDESV (reference sequence). The CDR3 is made up of 13 amino acids. Deletions cut 5 bases from V and 3 bases from J, with 11 bases between. This chain connects TRBV11-1 to TRBJ2-7; D uncertain. This receptor was identified in a woman in her thirties or forties in good health and CMV-seropositive. Sequencing was performed on PBMCs. The CDR3 nucleotides are TGTGCCAGCAGCACCAGCGTGGGCTACGAGCAGTACTTC. Protein: CASSTSVGYEQYF.